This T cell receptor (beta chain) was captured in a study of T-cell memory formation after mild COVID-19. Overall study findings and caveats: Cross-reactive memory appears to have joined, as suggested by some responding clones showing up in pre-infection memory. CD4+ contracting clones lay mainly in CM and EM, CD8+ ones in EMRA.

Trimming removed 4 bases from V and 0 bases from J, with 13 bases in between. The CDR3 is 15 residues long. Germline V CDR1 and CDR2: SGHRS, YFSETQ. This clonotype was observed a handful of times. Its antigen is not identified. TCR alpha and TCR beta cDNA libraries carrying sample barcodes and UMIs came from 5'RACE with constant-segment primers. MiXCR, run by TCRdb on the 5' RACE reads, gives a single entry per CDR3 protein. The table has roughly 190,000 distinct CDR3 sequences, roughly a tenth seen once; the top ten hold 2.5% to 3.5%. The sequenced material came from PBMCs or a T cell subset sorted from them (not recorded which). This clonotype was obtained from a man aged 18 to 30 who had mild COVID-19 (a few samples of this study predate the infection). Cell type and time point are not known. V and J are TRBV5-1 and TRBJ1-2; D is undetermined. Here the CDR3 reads CASSTNYVTNYGYTF. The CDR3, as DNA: TGCGCCAGCAGCACCAACTACGTCACTAACTATGGCTACACCTTC.